The 14 T cell receptor beta chains listed next were all sequenced from one sample in a study of human T cells and chemical hapten exposure. RNA extraction used unfractionated whole blood as the source of total RNA. TCRdb processed the 5' RACE reads anew with MiXCR; each CDR3 protein has one entry. The sample gives 110,000 or so distinct CDR3 sequences, more than 15% of which show up once; 2.5% to 3% is in the top ten. The receptor set was obtained from a human donor in good health.

This clonotype showed up just a few times. The V call is TRBV9, the J call TRBJ2-7, with a possible D match to TRBD2 (7 bases). The CDR3 contains 14 residues. The V and J ends lost 5 bases and 2 bases respectively, with 14 bases between them. The germline gives CDR1 SGDLS, CDR2 YYNGEE. CDR3 coding DNA: TGTGCCAGCAGTGTAAGCGGGACAACCTACGAGCAGTACTTC. Encoded protein: CASSVSGTTYEQYF.

This clonotype was found a few times. The chain recombines TRBV28 with TRBJ2-1; tentative D call: TRBD2 (5 bases). V was pared by 2 bases and J by 0 bases, with 8 bases between. Germline-derived CDR1 and CDR2 are MDHEN and SYDVKM. This CDR3 has 15 amino acids. CDR3 amino acids: CASSLGGGSYNEQFF. In DNA form, the CDR3 reads TGTGCCAGCAGTTTAGGAGGTGGCTCCTACAATGAGCAGTTCTTC.

This chain links TRBV4-1 with TRBJ2-7; TRBD1 or TRBD2 may be the D gene (5 bases each). The V gene's germline CDR1 is MGHRA and CDR2 YSYEKL. V shed 1 base and J shed 0 bases, with 10 bases lying between them. CDR3 length: 15 amino acids. The CDR3 nucleotides read TGCGCCAGCAGCCAAGTAGCAGGGAGCTCCTACGAGCAGTACTTC. It translates to CASSQVAGSSYEQYF.

The chain couples TRBV27 to TRBJ1-1; D gene uncertain. Trimming shortened V by 6 bases and J by 0 bases, and 8 bases separated the two germline ends. This CDR3 has 13 residues. Per germline, CDR1 MNHEY and CDR2 SMNVEV (reference sequence). CDR3 sequence (DNA): TGTGCCAGCAGGGTCTCCCTGAACACTGAAGCTTTCTTT. It is translated as CASRVSLNTEAFF.

The gene calls are TRBV28 and TRBJ2-2; TRBD1 matches at 9 bases. Germline values: CDR1 MDHEN, CDR2 SYDVKM. The length of the CDR3 is 15 residues. Trimming at V came to 5 bases and at J to 3 bases, leaving 4 bases not matched to a gene. The CDR3 loop reads CASSPTGGDTGELFF. Here the CDR3 DNA reads TGTGCCAGCAGTCCGACAGGGGGTGACACCGGGGAGCTGTTTTTT.

There are a few counts of this clonotype. This rearrangement joins TRBV5-1 to TRBJ1-1; D is undetermined. The CDR3 extends over 15 amino acids. Trimming pared 4 bases from V and 3 bases from J, leaving 16 bases between. Germline V lookup: CDR1 SGHRS, CDR2 YFSETQ. The CDR3 bases are TGCGCCAGCAGCCCTTTGGGCAAACGGGACACTGAAGCTTTCTTT. This translates into CASSPLGKRDTEAFF.

This clonotype has more than one count but fewer than ten. The V call is TRBV28, the J call TRBJ1-6, with no clear D. The CDR3 sequence is 11 residues long. Germline-derived CDR1 and CDR2 are MDHEN and SYDVKM. Deletions cut 4 bases from V and 8 bases from J, with 3 bases between. This CDR3 reads CASSSYSPLHF. The DNA for the CDR3 is TGTGCCAGCAGTTCCTATTCACCCCTCCACTTT.

This chain links TRBV4-1 with TRBJ2-7; TRBD1 is a possible D gene (6 bases). The V and J ends lost 4 bases and 5 bases respectively, with 18 bases between them. The germline V gene has CDR1 MGHRA and CDR2 YSYEKL. The length of the CDR3 is 15 residues. The DNA for the CDR3 is TGCGCCAGCAGCCCTACCCCAATACAGGGCCACGAGCAGTACTTC. Translation gives CASSPTPIQGHEQYF.

This clonotype was counted a few times. The gene calls are TRBV5-1 and TRBJ2-6; 8 bases fit TRBD2. J was trimmed by 0 bases and V by 7 bases; bases with no gene match: 21. The CDR3 sequence is 21 residues long. Germline CDR1 and CDR2: SGHRS and YFSETQ. This CDR3 reads CASRLGTSILGDGSGANVLTF. For the CDR3, the DNA is TGCGCCAGCCGACTCGGGACTAGTATACTTGGGGATGGCTCTGGGGCCAACGTCCTGACTTTC. Supplemented by reference TRBV5-1 and TRBJ2-6, the full variable domain reads KAGVTQTPRYLIKTRGQQVTLSCSPISGHRSVSWYQQTPGQGLQFLFEYFSETQRNKGNFPGRFSGRQFSNSRSEMNVSTLELGDSALYLCASRLGTSILGDGSGANVLTFGAGSRLTVL.

There are a few counts of this clonotype. J is TRBJ1-3 and V is TRBV20-1; D is perhaps TRBD1 (5 bases). CDR1 is DFQATT, CDR2 SNEGSKA, per germline (reference sequence). The CDR3 is 18 amino acids. V lost 6 bases and J 3 bases, leaving 27 bases between the germline ends. The CDR3 DNA reads TGCAGTGCAAAGTCGGCCGGGACCCCCGTAGGTAGTGGAAACACCATATATTTT. This gives the protein CSAKSAGTPVGSGNTIYF.

This clonotype has a handful of counts. The V gene is TRBV28, the J gene TRBJ2-3; TRBD2 aligns across 9 bases. CDR1 MDHEN and CDR2 SYDVKM come from the germline V gene. Trimming took 5 bases from V and 14 from J; bases not matched to a gene: 5. The CDR3 extends over 11 amino acids. The CDR3 loop reads CASSLGLARYF. CDR3 nucleotide sequence: TGTGCCAGCAGTCTAGGACTAGCGAGGTATTTT.

The chain recombines TRBV12-3 or TRBV12-4 with TRBJ2-1, with 7 bases lining up with TRBD1. This CDR3 comprises 17 residues. V was clipped by 7 bases and J by 5 bases; unmatched bases: 17. CDR3 bases: TGTGCCAGCATCCCTTGGAAGTTCCCGAGGGGGCACAATGAGCAGTTCTTC. It specifies CASIPWKFPRGHNEQFF.

The J gene is TRBJ1-4, the V gene TRBV12-3 or TRBV12-4; 8 positions match TRBD1. J was trimmed by 10 bases and V by 5 bases; bases with no gene match: 12. CDR3 size: 15 residues. CDR3 bases: TGTGCCAGCAGTCCCGACAGGGGCTTTGGGGCAAAACTGTTTTTT. Its protein is CASSPDRGFGAKLFF.

This clonotype occurred a few times. The chain is built from TRBV4-1 and TRBJ2-3; TRBD2 agrees at 13 bases. CDR1 and CDR2 from the germline V gene are MGHRA and YSYEKL. V gave up 6 bases and J gave up 6 bases; unmatched junction bases: 6. The CDR3 sequence is 15 residues long. This CDR3 is CASRTSGGLSDTQYF. In DNA form, the CDR3 reads TGCGCCAGCAGGACTAGCGGGGGGCTGTCGGATACGCAGTATTTT.